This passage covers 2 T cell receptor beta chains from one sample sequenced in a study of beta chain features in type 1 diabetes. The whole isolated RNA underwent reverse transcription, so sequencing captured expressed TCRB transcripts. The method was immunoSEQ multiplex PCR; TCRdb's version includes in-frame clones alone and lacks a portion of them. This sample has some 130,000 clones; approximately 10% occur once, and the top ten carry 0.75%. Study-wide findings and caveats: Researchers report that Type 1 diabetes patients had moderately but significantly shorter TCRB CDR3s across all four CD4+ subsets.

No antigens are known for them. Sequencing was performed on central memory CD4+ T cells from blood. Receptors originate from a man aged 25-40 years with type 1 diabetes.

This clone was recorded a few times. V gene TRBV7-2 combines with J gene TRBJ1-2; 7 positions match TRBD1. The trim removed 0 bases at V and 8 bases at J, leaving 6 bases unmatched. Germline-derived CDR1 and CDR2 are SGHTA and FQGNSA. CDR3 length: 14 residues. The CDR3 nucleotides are TGTGCCAGCAGCTTAGCACCGACAGGGTACGGCTACACCTTC. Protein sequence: CASSLAPTGYGYTF. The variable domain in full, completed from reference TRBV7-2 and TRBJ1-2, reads GAGVSQSPSNKVTEKGKDVELRCDPISGHTALYWYRQSLGQGLEFLIYFQGNSAPDKSGLPSDRFSAERTGGSVSTLTIQRTQQEDSAVYLCASSLAPTGYGYTFGSGTRLTVV.

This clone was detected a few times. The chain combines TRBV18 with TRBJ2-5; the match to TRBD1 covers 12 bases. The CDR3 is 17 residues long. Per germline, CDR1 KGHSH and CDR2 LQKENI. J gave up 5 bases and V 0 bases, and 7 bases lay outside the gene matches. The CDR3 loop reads CASSPPGTGGLRETQYF. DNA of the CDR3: TGTGCCAGCTCACCACCCGGGACAGGGGGCCTAAGGGAGACCCAGTACTTC.